The 19 T cell receptor beta chains given below trace back to one sample, sequenced in a study of T cell responses to AZD1222 COVID-19 vaccine. Sequenced by immunoSEQ multiplex PCR; TCRdb stores in-frame clones only, minus some. Of about 120,000 clones listed, around 90% are singletons. The source material was peripheral blood, sampled on day 0 of AZD1222 vaccination. The receptors shown here come from an adult in good health.

The chain combines TRBV29-1 with TRBJ2-3, with 11 bases lining up with TRBD2. The CDR3 has 15 residues. Germline CDR1 and CDR2: SQVTM and ANQGSEA. The CDR3 sequence: CRVGATSGVTDTQYF. In DNA, the CDR3 is TGCAGAGTGGGGGCGACTAGCGGGGTGACAGATACGCAGTATTTT.

V usage is TRBV27 and J usage is TRBJ1-1; a weak D match, TRBD1 (6 bases). Germline CDR1 is MNHEY and CDR2 is SMNVEV (reference sequence). Between the trimmed V and J ends, which lost 5 bases and 5 bases, there was a span of 15 bases. The CDR3 contains 14 residues. CDR3: CASSETGAGTEAFF. CDR3 DNA: TGTGCCAGCAGTGAGACGGGGGCCGGGACTGAAGCTTTCTTT.

This clone was detected once. This chain joins TRBV30 and TRBJ2-5; the D gene could be TRBD1 or TRBD2 (5 bases each). The CDR3 totals 11 residues. CDR1 is GTSNPN, CDR2 SVGIG, per germline (reference sequence). The CDR3 is CASGAQETQYF. CDR3 DNA: TGTGCTTCCGGGGCCCAAGAGACCCAGTACTTC.

V is TRBV3-1 (or the pseudogene TRBV3-2) and J is TRBJ1-6; 8 bases fit TRBD1. Germline values: CDR1 LGHDT, CDR2 YNNKEL (reference sequence). Trimming took 4 bases from V and 9 from J; bases not matched to a gene: 5. The CDR3 has 14 amino acids. In DNA form, the CDR3 reads TGTGCCAGCAGCCCGACAGGGGATAGTTCACCCCTCCACTTT. Translating it yields CASSPTGDSSPLHF.

Turning to this clone: At one of its ends the junction is not consistent with the germline gene, which may arise from a read error. The gene calls are TRBV7-7 and TRBJ2-2, with 9 bases lining up with TRBD1. This CDR3 is built from 15 residues. The germline gives CDR1 SSHAT, CDR2 FNYEAQ (reference sequence). The CDR3 region is CASSSGTGSTGELFF. For the CDR3, the DNA is TGTGCTAGCAGCTCCGGGACAGGGTCGACCGGGGAGCTGTTTTTT.

J is TRBJ1-1 and V is TRBV25-1; possible D gene TRBD1, 6 bases. There are 14 residues in the CDR3. CDR1 is MGHDK and CDR2 is SYGVNS in the germline V gene. Trimming took 3 bases from V and 3 from J, leaving 11 bases between them. The CDR3: CASSEPGADTEAFF. The DNA for the CDR3 is TGTGCCAGCAGTGAGCCAGGGGCGGACACTGAAGCTTTCTTT. The full variable domain, in which reference TRBV25-1 and TRBJ1-1 provide the parts outside the CDR3, is EADIYQTPRYLVIGTGKKITLECSQTMGHDKMYWYQQDPGMELHLIHYSYGVNSTEKGDLSSESTVSRIRTEHFPLTLESARPSHTSQYLCASSEPGADTEAFFGQGTRLTVV.

This chain links TRBV6-6 with TRBJ1-6; D gene ambiguous. The CDR3 covers 15 residues. Per germline, CDR1 MNHNY and CDR2 SVGAGI (reference sequence). V was pared by 5 bases and J by 8 bases, with 16 bases between. CDR3: CASSHGEAGYSPLHF. DNA of the CDR3: TGTGCCAGCAGTCACGGTGAGGCAGGATATTCACCCCTCCACTTT.

This chain connects TRBV11-1 to TRBJ2-5; weak D call: TRBD2 (5 bases). The germline V gene has CDR1 SGHAT and CDR2 FQDESV (reference sequence). Trimming took off 0 bases at V and 4 bases at J, with 9 bases between the two ends. This CDR3 region has 14 residues. The CDR3 region has the DNA TGTGCCAGCAGCTTAGCAGGGAGAGGAGAGACCCAGTACTTC. As protein: CASSLAGRGETQYF.

There are a few counts of this clone. The chain combines TRBV28 with TRBJ1-5; D uncertain. Germline assignment: CDR1 MDHEN and CDR2 SYDVKM. The CDR3 consists of 16 residues. V was clipped by 4 bases and J by 2 bases, with 15 bases between them. Here the CDR3 reads CASSSGSNGRNQPQHF. In DNA, the CDR3 is TGTGCCAGCAGTTCTGGGTCCAATGGGCGCAATCAGCCCCAGCATTTT.

This sequence joins TRBV25-1 and TRBJ2-2; a possible D gene is TRBD2 (6 bases). V lost 3 bases to trimming and J lost 11 bases, with 10 bases between them. Germline V gene data show CDR1 as MGHDK and CDR2 as SYGVNS. The CDR3 runs 12 residues. The CDR3 nucleotides read TGTGCCAGCAGTGATAGGAGGGAAGAGCTGTTTTTT. It encodes CASSDRREELFF. The whole variable domain, remainder taken from reference TRBV25-1 and TRBJ2-2, is EADIYQTPRYLVIGTGKKITLECSQTMGHDKMYWYQQDPGMELHLIHYSYGVNSTEKGDLSSESTVSRIRTEHFPLTLESARPSHTSQYLCASSDRREELFFGEGSRLTVL.

The gene calls are TRBV2 and TRBJ2-7; tentative D call: TRBD1 (5 bases). In germline, CDR1 is SNHLY, CDR2 FYNNEI. This CDR3 is built from 15 residues. V lost 1 base, J lost 6 bases, and 16 bases lay in between. CDR3 region: CASSEGAGPTREQYF. Written as DNA, the CDR3 is TGTGCCAGCAGTGAAGGGGCAGGGCCAACCCGCGAGCAGTACTTC.

This clone has just one count. This chain connects TRBV5-1 to TRBJ1-2; TRBD1 matches 9 bases. The CDR3 extends over 14 amino acids. CDR1 SGHRS and CDR2 YFSETQ come from the germline V gene. With 4 bases clipped from V and 7 bases from J, the junction kept 8 bases outside the gene matches. The CDR3 reads CASSLDRGRGGYTF. The CDR3 DNA follows: TGCGCCAGCAGCCTGGACAGGGGACGAGGTGGCTACACCTTC.

CDR3 loop: CASSPPGGSLGKFF. The CDR3 bases are TGTGCCAGCAGCCCCCCCGGCGGGTCCTTGGGGAAGTTCTTC. This chain connects TRBV14 to TRBJ2-1; a possible D gene is TRBD2 (5 bases). Trimming took off 4 bases at V and 14 bases at J, with 21 bases between the two ends. CDR1 is SGHDN and CDR2 is FVKESK in the germline V gene. The CDR3 sequence is 14 residues long. Full variable domain (rest looked up from reference TRBV14 and TRBJ2-1): EAGVTQFPSHSVIEKGQTVTLRCDPISGHDNLYWYRRVMGKEIKFLLHFVKESKQDESGMPNNRFLAERTGGTYSTLKVQPAELEDSGVYFCASSPPGGSLGKFFGPGTRLTVL.

The chain combines TRBV11-3 with TRBJ2-2; D is perhaps TRBD2 (5 bases). Germline CDR1 reads SGHNT; CDR2 reads YENEEA. V gave up 4 bases and J gave up 6 bases, with 15 bases separating them. The CDR3 has 15 amino acids. The CDR3 region has the DNA TGTGCCAGCAGCTCCCAGAGCGGTCGACCCGGGGAGCTGTTTTTT. It encodes CASSSQSGRPGELFF.

V usage is TRBV6-5 and J usage is TRBJ2-7; the D gene is possibly TRBD1 (6 bases). V was cut by 6 bases and J by 4 bases, with 19 bases left in between. The CDR3 is 15 residues long. Germline V lookup: CDR1 MNHEY, CDR2 SVGAGI. The CDR3 sequence: CASRSDQGSVYEQYF. The CDR3 DNA reads as TGTGCCAGCAGATCCGATCAGGGGAGTGTTTACGAGCAGTACTTC.

V usage is TRBV6-5 and J usage is TRBJ1-5; tentatively, D is TRBD1 (6 bases). The CDR3 covers 16 residues. The germline V gene encodes CDR1 MNHEY and CDR2 SVGAGI. V gave up 0 bases and J gave up 2 bases, with 11 bases separating them. The CDR3 nucleotides are TGTGCCAGCAGTTACTCGAGCAGGGGAGGCAATCAGCCCCAGCATTTT. The encoded protein is CASSYSSRGGNQPQHF.

This clone appeared a few times. The genes are TRBV5-6 and TRBJ2-2, with TRBD2 matching 14 bases. CDR3 length equals 17 residues. The junction had 8 bases not matched to a gene; V was cut back by 4 bases and J by 6 bases. Germline CDR1 is SGHDT and CDR2 is YYEEEE. DNA for the CDR3: TGTGCCAGCAGCAGGGGACTAGCGGGAGTAGCAGCCGGGGAGCTGTTTTTT. It codes for CASSRGLAGVAAGELFF.

The gene calls are TRBV5-5 and TRBJ1-1; D possibly corresponds to TRBD1 (5 bases). Trimming pared 0 bases from V and 0 bases from J, leaving 15 bases between. The germline gives CDR1 SGHKS, CDR2 YYEKEE (reference sequence). The CDR3 has 17 residues. The CDR3 DNA reads as TGTGCCAGCAGCTTGGCCCCAGGGATGCCGATGAACACTGAAGCTTTCTTT. It specifies CASSLAPGMPMNTEAFF. Variable domain in full (rest from reference TRBV5-5 and TRBJ1-1): DAGVTQSPTHLIKTRGQQVTLRCSPISGHKSVSWYQQVLGQGPQFIFQYYEKEERGRGNFPDRFSARQFPNYSSELNVNALLLGDSALYLCASSLAPGMPMNTEAFFGQGTRLTVV.

The V gene is TRBV5-1, the J gene TRBJ2-2, with 10 bases lining up with TRBD1. Germline V lookup: CDR1 SGHRS, CDR2 YFSETQ. CDR3 length: 16 amino acids. V gave up 4 bases and J gave up 3 bases; unmatched junction bases: 6. The CDR3 bases are TGCGCCAGCAGCCGATCCGGGACAGGGGACACCGGGGAGCTGTTTTTT. Encoded protein: CASSRSGTGDTGELFF. The complete variable domain, with remaining parts taken from reference TRBV5-1 and TRBJ2-2, reads KAGVTQTPRYLIKTRGQQVTLSCSPISGHRSVSWYQQTPGQGLQFLFEYFSETQRNKGNFPGRFSGRQFSNSRSEMNVSTLELGDSALYLCASSRSGTGDTGELFFGEGSRLTVL.